Listed below are T cell receptor beta chains from one sample, sequenced in a study of blood T cells in healthy people across ages. TCRdb recomputed calls from the 5' RACE reads with MiXCR, one row per CDR3 protein. The sample gives about 680,000 distinct CDR3 sequences, more than 40% of which show up once; roughly 31% is in the top ten. Specimen: blood. The receptors originated from a woman in her sixties or seventies in good health. CDR3s include the opening cysteine and the closing phenylalanine or tryptophan. D genes are given only for firm matches. Some rows have no size entry. The others give once, few or many, or a class for an expanded clone.

j_gene: TRBJ2-7
abundance: -
v_gene: TRBV6-5
d_gene: -
CDR3nt: TGTGCCAGCAGTTCTTCTGGAGGCATAGCCTACGAGCAGTACTTC
CDR3aa: CASSSSGGIAYEQYF

j_gene: TRBJ2-7
abundance: few
v_gene: TRBV7-2
d_gene: -
CDR3nt: TGTGCCAGCAGCTGGGCGGGGATTGCCTCCTACGAGCAGTACTTC
CDR3aa: CASSWAGIASYEQYF

j_gene: TRBJ2-6
abundance: few
v_gene: TRBV6-5
d_gene: -
CDR3nt: TGTGCCAGCAGTAGCATCTCTGGGGCCAACGTCCTGACTTTC
CDR3aa: CASSSISGANVLTF

j_gene: TRBJ1-2
abundance: few
v_gene: TRBV2
d_gene: -
CDR3nt: TGTGCCAGCAGTGTTGGCCGAGACTATGGCTACACCTTC
CDR3aa: CASSVGRDYGYTF

j_gene: TRBJ1-2
abundance: few
v_gene: TRBV20-1
d_gene: -
CDR3nt: TGCAGTGAACCAGGATTGTCCAATTATGGCTACACCTTC
CDR3aa: CSEPGLSNYGYTF

j_gene: TRBJ1-6
abundance: -
v_gene: TRBV2
d_gene: -
CDR3nt: TGTGCCAGCAGGCTACGGGGTCCCCCCGATTCACCCCTCCACTTT
CDR3aa: CASRLRGPPDSPLHF

j_gene: TRBJ2-5
abundance: -
v_gene: TRBV3-1
d_gene: -
CDR3nt: TGTGCCAGCCGTTTTGCGGGAACGAACAATGAGCAGTACTTC
CDR3aa: CASRFAGTNNEQYF

j_gene: TRBJ1-2
abundance: few
v_gene: TRBV29-1
d_gene: TRBD1
CDR3nt: TGCAGCGTTCGACAGGGCATAATTGGCTACACCTTC
CDR3aa: CSVRQGIIGYTF

j_gene: TRBJ1-2
abundance: -
v_gene: TRBV14
d_gene: -
CDR3nt: TGTGCCAGCAGCCGCGATACCTACTATGGCTACACCTTC
CDR3aa: CASSRDTYYGYTF

j_gene: TRBJ2-2
abundance: -
v_gene: TRBV29-1
d_gene: TRBD2
CDR3nt: TGCAGCGTTGAACGGGCGGGAGGAACCGGGGAGCTGTTTTTT
CDR3aa: CSVERAGGTGELFF

j_gene: TRBJ2-1
abundance: -
v_gene: TRBV7-2
d_gene: -
CDR3nt: TGTGCCAGCAGCGGGGCAGCTGCCTACAATGAGCAGTTCTTC
CDR3aa: CASSGAAAYNEQFF

j_gene: TRBJ2-7
abundance: -
v_gene: TRBV28
d_gene: -
CDR3nt: TGTGCCAGCAGTTTTGTAGGGACACTTTCCTACGAGCAGTACTTC
CDR3aa: CASSFVGTLSYEQYF

j_gene: TRBJ2-2
abundance: -
v_gene: TRBV11-3
d_gene: -
CDR3nt: TGTGCCAGCAGCTTAGAGCCCCAGACAGCAACCGGGGAGCTGTTTTTT
CDR3aa: CASSLEPQTATGELFF

j_gene: TRBJ1-4
abundance: few
v_gene: TRBV7-2
d_gene: -
CDR3nt: TGTGCCAGCAGCTTAGCCGGGATTGGATATGAAAAACTGTTTTTT
CDR3aa: CASSLAGIGYEKLFF

j_gene: TRBJ2-1
abundance: -
v_gene: TRBV6-1
d_gene: TRBD2
CDR3nt: TGTGCCAGCAGTGAACGGCGGGAGGGCGAGCAGTTCTTC
CDR3aa: CASSERREGEQFF

j_gene: TRBJ2-7
abundance: -
v_gene: TRBV28
d_gene: TRBD2
CDR3nt: TGTGCCAGCAGTTCCCCGGGACTAGGCTCCTACGAGCAGTACTTC
CDR3aa: CASSSPGLGSYEQYF

j_gene: TRBJ2-5
abundance: -
v_gene: TRBV30
d_gene: -
CDR3nt: TGTGCCTGGAGTGTAAGAACCGTAGAGACCCAGTACTTC
CDR3aa: CAWSVRTVETQYF

j_gene: TRBJ2-7
abundance: -
v_gene: TRBV29-1
d_gene: TRBD1
CDR3nt: TGCAGCTTTGGGACAGGGAGCAACGAGCAGTACTTC
CDR3aa: CSFGTGSNEQYF

j_gene: TRBJ1-2
abundance: -
v_gene: TRBV10-3
d_gene: TRBD1
CDR3nt: TGTGCCATCAGTGCCGGGACAGGGGCCTTTAACTATGGCTACACCTTC
CDR3aa: CAISAGTGAFNYGYTF

j_gene: TRBJ2-7
abundance: -
v_gene: TRBV4-3
d_gene: -
CDR3nt: TGCGCCAGCAGCCAAGGGTTTGGCGAGCAGTACTTC
CDR3aa: CASSQGFGEQYF

j_gene: TRBJ2-5
abundance: few
v_gene: TRBV27
d_gene: -
CDR3nt: TGTGCCAGCAACACCAGAGCGGACCGACAGGAGACCCAGTACTTC
CDR3aa: CASNTRADRQETQYF

j_gene: TRBJ2-7
abundance: few
v_gene: TRBV20-1
d_gene: TRBD1
CDR3nt: TGCAGTGCTAGGACAGGGCATGACTACGAGCAGTACTTC
CDR3aa: CSARTGHDYEQYF

j_gene: TRBJ2-3
abundance: -
v_gene: TRBV9
d_gene: -
CDR3nt: TGTTCCAGCAGCGTAGTTCCGGGAGAGCAGTATTTT
CDR3aa: CSSSVVPGEQYF

j_gene: TRBJ2-7
abundance: few
v_gene: TRBV6-6
d_gene: -
CDR3nt: TGTGCCAGTCGTAGAGGTCGAAGCTCCTACGAGCAGTACTTC
CDR3aa: CASRRGRSSYEQYF

j_gene: TRBJ2-1
abundance: -
v_gene: TRBV20-1
d_gene: TRBD2
CDR3nt: TGCAGCGCATATAGCGGGAGTGTAGACGGTGAGCAGTTCTTC
CDR3aa: CSAYSGSVDGEQFF

j_gene: TRBJ2-3
abundance: -
v_gene: TRBV4-3
d_gene: TRBD2
CDR3nt: TGCGCCAGCAGCCAAAGGGGCCTAGCGGCAGATACGCAGTATTTT
CDR3aa: CASSQRGLAADTQYF

j_gene: TRBJ2-1
abundance: -
v_gene: TRBV6-5
d_gene: TRBD2
CDR3nt: TGTGCCAGCAGTTACGGGATAGCGGGATACAATGAGCAGTTCTTC
CDR3aa: CASSYGIAGYNEQFF

j_gene: TRBJ2-1
abundance: many
v_gene: TRBV10-3
d_gene: -
CDR3nt: TGTGCCATCAGTGATGGGGGACTTTACAATGAGCAGTTCTTC
CDR3aa: CAISDGGLYNEQFF

j_gene: TRBJ1-5
abundance: -
v_gene: TRBV5-1
d_gene: -
CDR3nt: TGCGCCAGCAGTTTTGACAGATCCCAGCCCCAGCATTTT
CDR3aa: CASSFDRSQPQHF

j_gene: TRBJ1-4
abundance: -
v_gene: TRBV9
d_gene: -
CDR3nt: TGTGCCAGCAGCGTAGAGGGATATGGTAATGAAAAACTGTTTTTT
CDR3aa: CASSVEGYGNEKLFF

j_gene: TRBJ2-7
abundance: few
v_gene: TRBV29-1
d_gene: TRBD2
CDR3nt: TGCAGCGCCCAACTAGCGGGCAACTACGAGCAGTACTTC
CDR3aa: CSAQLAGNYEQYF

j_gene: TRBJ2-1
abundance: -
v_gene: TRBV3-1
d_gene: TRBD2
CDR3nt: TGTGCCAGCAGCCAAGTTCGGAGCGGGGGCTCCTACAATGAGCAGTTCTTC
CDR3aa: CASSQVRSGGSYNEQFF

j_gene: TRBJ1-1
abundance: few
v_gene: TRBV25-1
d_gene: -
CDR3nt: TGTGCCAGCAGTGACCCGAACACTGAAGCTTTCTTT
CDR3aa: CASSDPNTEAFF

j_gene: TRBJ2-7
abundance: many
v_gene: TRBV20-1
d_gene: TRBD2
CDR3nt: TGCAGTGCTACGCCTAGCGGCCGCTACGAGCAGTACTTC
CDR3aa: CSATPSGRYEQYF

j_gene: TRBJ2-1
abundance: -
v_gene: TRBV5-1
d_gene: -
CDR3nt: TGCGCCAGCAGCTTCCGGACAGGGGACTTAGCGGGATTTCCCTACAATGAGCAGTTCTTC
CDR3aa: CASSFRTGDLAGFPYNEQFF

j_gene: TRBJ2-1
abundance: many
v_gene: TRBV29-1
d_gene: TRBD2
CDR3nt: TGCAGCCACGGTCGAATTAGCGGGAGAAGACAGGATAGTGTTGAGCAGTTCTTC
CDR3aa: CSHGRISGRRQDSVEQFF

j_gene: TRBJ1-4
abundance: few
v_gene: TRBV12-3/TRBV12-4
d_gene: TRBD1
CDR3nt: TGTGCCAGCAGCCCCGGACAGGGGATTGGCGGTGGTGAAAAACTGTTTTTT
CDR3aa: CASSPGQGIGGGEKLFF

j_gene: TRBJ2-6
abundance: many
v_gene: TRBV7-2
d_gene: -
CDR3nt: TGTGCCAGCACCGAGAACAGGTTCGGGGCCAACGTCCTGACTTTC
CDR3aa: CASTENRFGANVLTF

j_gene: TRBJ1-6
abundance: -
v_gene: TRBV7-9
d_gene: -
CDR3nt: TGTGCCAGCAGCTTCGCAGGGGAGGCATCACCCCTCCACTTT
CDR3aa: CASSFAGEASPLHF

j_gene: TRBJ2-1
abundance: -
v_gene: TRBV3-1
d_gene: -
CDR3nt: TGTGCCAGCAGCCATGGAGAAGTAGAGCAGTTCTTC
CDR3aa: CASSHGEVEQFF